This T cell receptor beta chain is from a study of shared clonotypes between healthy human individuals. The ends lost 3 bases at V and 0 bases at J; junction bases unmatched: 7. The CDR3 covers 17 residues. From germline, CDR1 is MDHEN and CDR2 SYDVKM. Assay used: immunoSEQ multiplex PCR; TCRdb lists only in-frame clones, some missing. Here the sample spans approximately 2.1 million clones, more than 85% being singletons. The gene calls are TRBV28 and TRBJ1-3; TRBD1 aligns across 8 bases. The specimen was naive CD4+ T cells from PBMCs. As to subset: CD45RA+ positively selected. The receptor's source is a man between 18 and 29 years old in good health. Some clones in this sample may be carry-over from other donors' samples. CDR3 in amino acids: CASSFLGQGASGNTIYF. In DNA, the CDR3 is TGTGCCAGCAGTTTCCTCGGACAGGGAGCCTCTGGAAACACCATATATTTT.